This record looks at one T cell receptor (beta chain) sequence and its context. The read ends 3 residues shy of where the CDR3 ends; the end is completed using the germline J gene. The data belong to a study of T cells in women clearing cervical HPV infection. Study-wide background: Donors had HPV16-related CIN3 or worse; 2 had invasive cancer.

Average input was roughly 1,200 ng genomic DNA for immunoSEQ TCR beta CDR3 amplification. The repertoire was sequenced with immunoSEQ multiplex PCR; TCRdb's copy has only in-frame clones and lacks some. The listing contains tens of thousands of clones. Prevalent HPV16 infections were excluded; only incident single HPV16 infections included. CDR3 length: 13 residues. CDR1 is MNHNS and CDR2 is SASEGT in the germline V gene. V lost 4 bases, J lost 3 bases, and 9 bases lay in between. The chain links TRBV6-1 to TRBJ1-1; D perhaps matches TRBD1 (6 bases). Sequenced input: blood buffy coat. The TCR originated in a woman aged 18 to 75 with a cervical HPV16 infection that either progressed to CIN3+ or cleared (not recorded which). The CDR3 here is CASSGQADTEAFF. The sequenced part of the CDR3 DNA is TGTGCCAGCAGTGGACAGGCCGACACTGAA.